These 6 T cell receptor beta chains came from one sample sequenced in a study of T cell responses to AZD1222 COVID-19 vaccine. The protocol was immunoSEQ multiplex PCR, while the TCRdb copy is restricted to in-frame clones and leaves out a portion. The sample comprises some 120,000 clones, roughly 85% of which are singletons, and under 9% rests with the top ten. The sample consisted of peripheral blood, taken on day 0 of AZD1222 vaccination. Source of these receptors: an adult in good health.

The CDR3 coding sequence is TGTGCCAGCAGCTTGCAGGGAACGAACACTGAAGCTTTCTTT. This gives the protein CASSLQGTNTEAFF. The chain uses TRBV5-4 and TRBJ1-1, with a possible D match to TRBD1 (5 bases). The V and J ends lost 1 base and 1 base respectively, with 8 bases between them. The germline gives CDR1 SGHNT, CDR2 YYREEE (reference sequence). The CDR3 totals 14 residues.

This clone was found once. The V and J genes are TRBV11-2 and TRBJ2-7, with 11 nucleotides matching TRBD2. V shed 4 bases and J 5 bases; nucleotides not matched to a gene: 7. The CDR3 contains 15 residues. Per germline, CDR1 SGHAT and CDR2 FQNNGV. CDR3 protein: CASSSRLAGSHEQYF. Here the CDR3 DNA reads TGTGCCAGCAGCTCTCGACTAGCGGGAAGCCACGAGCAGTACTTC.

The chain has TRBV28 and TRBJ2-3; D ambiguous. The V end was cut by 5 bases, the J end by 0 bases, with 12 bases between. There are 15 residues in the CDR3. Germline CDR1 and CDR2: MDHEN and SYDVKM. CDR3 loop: CASSLPGASTDTQYF. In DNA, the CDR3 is TGTGCCAGCAGTCTCCCCGGCGCGAGCACAGATACGCAGTATTTT.

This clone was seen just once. Here the CDR3 reads CASSVEGKRADTQYF. Here the CDR3 DNA reads TGTGCCAGCAGCGTAGAAGGCAAGAGGGCAGATACGCAGTATTTT. V usage is TRBV9 and J usage is TRBJ2-3; maybe TRBD2 (5 bases). The CDR3 runs to 15 residues. Germline CDR1 SGDLS, CDR2 YYNGEE. V dropped 0 bases and J dropped 4 bases, with 12 bases sitting between them.

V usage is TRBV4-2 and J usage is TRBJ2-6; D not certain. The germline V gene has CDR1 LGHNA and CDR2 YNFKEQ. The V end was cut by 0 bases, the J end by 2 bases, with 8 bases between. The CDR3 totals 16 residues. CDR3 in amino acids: CASSQDSGTGANVLTF. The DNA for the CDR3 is TGTGCCAGCAGCCAAGATTCCGGAACTGGGGCCAACGTCCTGACTTTC.

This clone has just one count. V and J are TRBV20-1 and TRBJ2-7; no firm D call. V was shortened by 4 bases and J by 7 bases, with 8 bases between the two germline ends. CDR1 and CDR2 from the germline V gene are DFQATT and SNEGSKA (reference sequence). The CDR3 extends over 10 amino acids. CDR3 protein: CSAILGEQYF. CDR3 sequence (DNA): TGCAGTGCTATTCTAGGGGAGCAGTACTTC.